These 23 T cell receptor beta chains originate from one sample sequenced in a study of blood T cell repertoires in COVID-19. Produced via immunoSEQ multiplex PCR; TCRdb's table is partial and in-frame only. The data contain over 50,000 clones, 87% of them seen just once; the ten biggest clones take up about 6.8%. Sequenced: peripheral blood. These receptors all stem from a man in his 60s with acute or convalescent COVID-19.

The chain has TRBV7-6 and TRBJ2-5, with 12 nucleotides matching TRBD1. The CDR3 is 15 residues long. V shed 4 bases, J shed 6 bases, and the junction held 6 bases outside the gene matches. Germline loops: CDR1 SGHVS, CDR2 FNYEAQ. The CDR3 DNA follows: TGTGCCAGCAGCTCGGGACAGGGGGCGGGGAAGACCCAGTACTTC. Protein: CASSSGQGAGKTQYF.

The V and J genes are TRBV5-1 and TRBJ2-1; D is unresolved. The length of the CDR3 is 16 residues. Germline V CDR1 and CDR2: SGHRS, YFSETQ. The V and J ends lost 1 base and 0 bases respectively, with 11 bases between them. CDR3 DNA sequence: TGCGCCAGCAGCTTGCGAACAGCCAGCTCCTACAATGAGCAGTTCTTC. Its protein is CASSLRTASSYNEQFF.

This rearrangement joins TRBV18 to TRBJ2-7; 12 bases align to TRBD2. CDR1 KGHSH and CDR2 LQKENI come from the germline V gene. V lost 2 bases, J lost 4 bases, and 0 bases stayed unmatched. The CDR3 consists of 14 residues. The CDR3 loop reads CASSPTSGGYEQYF. In DNA form, the CDR3 reads TGTGCCAGCTCACCAACTAGCGGGGGGTACGAGCAGTACTTC.

The chain has TRBV6-2 or TRBV6-3 and TRBJ2-1, with 8 nucleotides matching TRBD1. The ends lost 5 bases at V and 8 bases at J; junction bases unmatched: 11. The CDR3 has 15 amino acids. CDR1 and CDR2 from the germline V gene are MNHEY and SVGEGT. The CDR3 region is CASSNPGGQGYEQFF. For the CDR3, the DNA is TGTGCCAGCAGTAACCCCGGCGGACAGGGCTATGAGCAGTTCTTC.

The chain recombines TRBV9 with TRBJ2-7, with 10 bases matching TRBD1. Trimming at V came to 1 base and at J to 0 bases, leaving 1 base not matched to a gene. Per the germline V gene, CDR1 is SGDLS and CDR2 is YYNGEE. The length of the CDR3 is 15 residues. CDR3 sequence (DNA): TGTGCCAGCAGCGTACGGGACAGGGGCTCCTACGAGCAGTACTTC. As protein: CASSVRDRGSYEQYF.

The rearrangement uses TRBV18 and TRBJ1-2; D call uncertain. The CDR3 runs 14 residues. V was pared by 0 bases and J by 4 bases, with 9 bases between. In germline, CDR1 is KGHSH, CDR2 LQKENI. In nucleotides, the CDR3 is TGTGCCAGCTCACCACCGGCCCGGGGCTATGGCTACACCTTC. Translated: CASSPPARGYGYTF.

This chain uses TRBV7-2 with TRBJ1-6; 7 bases fit TRBD1. Germline V gives CDR1 SGHTA, CDR2 FQGNSA. The CDR3 extends over 16 amino acids. The ends lost 5 bases at V and 13 bases at J; junction bases unmatched: 17. The CDR3 bases are TGTGCCAGCAGCCCCGGAGGGGGCCGGGAAGCGTATCCCCTCCACTTT. This sequence encodes CASSPGGGREAYPLHF.

The chain uses TRBV6-5 and TRBJ1-2; 7 bases map to TRBD1. The V gene's germline CDR1 is MNHEY and CDR2 SVGAGI. With 6 bases clipped from V and 6 bases from J, the junction kept 13 bases outside the gene matches. CDR3 length: 15 residues. The CDR3 sequence: CASSYRQGTADGYTF. CDR3 coding DNA: TGTGCCAGCAGCTACCGACAGGGTACGGCTGATGGCTACACCTTC.

The V call is TRBV11-2, the J call TRBJ1-2; TRBD1 agrees at 10 bases. The length of the CDR3 is 14 residues. V shed 5 bases and J 7 bases; nucleotides not matched to a gene: 7. Germline CDR1 is SGHAT and CDR2 is FQNNGV. Here the CDR3 reads CASSLRQGAGGYTF. CDR3 sequence (DNA): TGTGCCAGCAGCCTCCGACAGGGGGCGGGTGGCTACACCTTC.

The genes are TRBV27 and TRBJ1-3; 9 nucleotides align to TRBD1. The length of the CDR3 is 17 residues. V was pared by 6 bases and J by 4 bases, with 13 bases of the junction left unmatched. The germline gives CDR1 MNHEY, CDR2 SMNVEV (reference sequence). CDR3 sequence: CASSPQGQGIVGNTIYF. The CDR3 DNA is TGTGCCAGCAGCCCCCAAGGACAGGGGATAGTCGGAAACACCATATATTTT.

The V and J genes are TRBV18 and TRBJ1-1; D unclear. Germline V gene data show CDR1 as KGHSH and CDR2 as LQKENI. Between the trimmed V and J ends, which lost 4 bases and 0 bases, there was a span of 6 bases. The CDR3 runs 13 residues. The CDR3 loop reads CASSLSLNTEAFF. CDR3 nucleotide sequence: TGTGCCAGCTCACTATCCTTGAACACTGAAGCTTTCTTT.

The chain has TRBV5-1 and TRBJ2-3; TRBD1 aligns across 9 bases. The CDR3 is made up of 16 amino acids. V gave up 4 bases and J gave up 3 bases; unmatched junction bases: 9. CDR1 and CDR2 (germline): SGHRS, YFSETQ. The CDR3 bases are TGCGCCAGCAGCGGACAGGGGTCGGGAGTGACAGATACGCAGTATTTT. Encoded protein: CASSGQGSGVTDTQYF.

The chain joins TRBV3-1 (or the pseudogene TRBV3-2) to TRBJ1-2; 8 bases are shared with TRBD1. Germline trimming cut 4 bases from V and 5 bases from J; bases unmatched to any gene: 6. CDR1 is LGHDT, CDR2 YNNKEL, per germline (reference sequence). This CDR3 has 14 residues. CDR3 sequence: CASSPGQGLYGYTF. The CDR3 nucleotides are TGTGCCAGCAGCCCCGGACAGGGACTTTATGGCTACACCTTC.

The V and J genes are TRBV11-2 and TRBJ2-7; 10 bases line up with TRBD1. V lost 4 bases, J lost 3 bases, and 9 bases stayed unmatched. CDR3 length: 16 residues. Germline V gives CDR1 SGHAT, CDR2 FQNNGV. This chain's CDR3 is CASSSDPGQGIYEQYF. CDR3 sequence (DNA): TGTGCCAGCAGCTCCGACCCGGGACAGGGGATCTACGAGCAGTACTTC.

V is TRBV28 and J is TRBJ2-1; 8 positions agree with TRBD1. Germline CDR1 MDHEN, CDR2 SYDVKM. The length of the CDR3 is 14 residues. J was trimmed by 7 bases and V by 4 bases; bases with no gene match: 6. Here the CDR3 reads CASSSPGQANEQFF. For the CDR3, the DNA is TGTGCCAGCAGTTCCCCGGGACAGGCAAATGAGCAGTTCTTC.

The chain combines TRBV6-2 or TRBV6-3 with TRBJ2-1, with TRBD2 as a possible D gene (6 bases). The ends were cut back, 5 bases at V and 9 bases at J, with 20 bases in the middle. Germline loops: CDR1 MNHEY, CDR2 SVGEGT. CDR3 size: 15 residues. CDR3 region: CASSLVAVGGGEQFF. The DNA for the CDR3 is TGTGCCAGCAGTCTGGTTGCTGTCGGGGGAGGTGAGCAGTTCTTC.

This clone has only a few counts. V and J are TRBV3-1 (or the pseudogene TRBV3-2) and TRBJ2-5; 14 bases map to TRBD2. From germline, CDR1 is LGHDT and CDR2 YNNKEL (reference sequence). The V and J ends lost 1 base and 4 bases, in that order; junction bases with no gene match: 2. The CDR3 sequence is 16 residues long. The CDR3: CASSQGGTSGGETQYF. CDR3 DNA sequence: TGTGCCAGCAGCCAAGGAGGGACTAGCGGGGGAGAGACCCAGTACTTC.

The V and J genes are TRBV30 and TRBJ1-2; no definite D call. This CDR3 is 14 amino acids long. Trimming cost V 1 base and J 1 base, with 10 bases left between them. From germline, CDR1 is GTSNPN and CDR2 SVGIG (reference sequence). The chain's CDR3 is CAWSGLTDNYGYTF. The CDR3 DNA is TGTGCCTGGAGTGGGCTTACAGATAACTATGGCTACACCTTC. Full variable domain (outside the CDR3, taken from reference TRBV30 and TRBJ1-2): SQTIHQWPATLVQPVGSPLSLECTVEGTSNPNLYWYRQAAGRGLQLLFYSVGIGQISSEVPQNLSASRPQDRQFILSSKKLLLSDSGFYLCAWSGLTDNYGYTFGSGTRLTVV.

The chain employs TRBV24-1 and TRBJ2-5, with a possible D match to TRBD1 (5 bases). The V end lost 4 bases, the J end lost 1 base, and 12 bases lay between the germline ends. CDR1 is KGHDR and CDR2 is SFDVKD in the germline V gene. CDR3 length: 15 residues. The CDR3 region has the DNA TGTGCCACCAGTGACCCGAGGACAAGCCAAGAGACCCAGTACTTC. Its protein product is CATSDPRTSQETQYF.

This clone has only one observation. The chain combines TRBV12-3 or TRBV12-4 with TRBJ1-1; a weak D match, TRBD1 (6 bases). The CDR3 is 11 residues long. V lost 6 bases, J lost 9 bases, and 11 bases lay in between. The CDR3 nucleotides read TGTGCCAGCAGGGAACAGGGAAAAGCTTTCTTT. Its protein is CASREQGKAFF.

The V and J genes are TRBV6-5 and TRBJ2-3; tentatively, D is TRBD2 (7 bases). CDR1 MNHEY and CDR2 SVGAGI come from the germline V gene. The CDR3 runs to 16 residues. V lost 0 bases and J lost 1, with 11 bases in between. The CDR3 spells CASSYSRGGGTDTQYF. The CDR3 nucleotides read TGTGCCAGCAGTTACTCGAGGGGGGGCGGCACAGATACGCAGTATTTT.

This chain joins TRBV7-8 and TRBJ1-2; tentative D call: TRBD1 (6 bases). Germline lookup yields CDR1 SGHVS and CDR2 FQNEAQ. The CDR3 sequence is 14 residues long. The CDR3 nucleotides are TGTGCTAGTTCCGCCGGGGGGCGGGACTATGGCTACACCTTC. Its protein product is CASSAGGRDYGYTF.

The rearrangement joins TRBV11-3 to TRBJ2-2, with TRBD1 as a possible D gene (5 bases). The V gene lost 5 bases and the J gene lost 3 bases, with 10 bases spanning the gap. Germline V gene data show CDR1 as SGHNT and CDR2 as YENEEA. CDR3 length: 14 amino acids. CDR3 DNA sequence: TGTGCCAGCAGCCCACGACAGTACACCGGGGAGCTGTTTTTT. It encodes CASSPRQYTGELFF.